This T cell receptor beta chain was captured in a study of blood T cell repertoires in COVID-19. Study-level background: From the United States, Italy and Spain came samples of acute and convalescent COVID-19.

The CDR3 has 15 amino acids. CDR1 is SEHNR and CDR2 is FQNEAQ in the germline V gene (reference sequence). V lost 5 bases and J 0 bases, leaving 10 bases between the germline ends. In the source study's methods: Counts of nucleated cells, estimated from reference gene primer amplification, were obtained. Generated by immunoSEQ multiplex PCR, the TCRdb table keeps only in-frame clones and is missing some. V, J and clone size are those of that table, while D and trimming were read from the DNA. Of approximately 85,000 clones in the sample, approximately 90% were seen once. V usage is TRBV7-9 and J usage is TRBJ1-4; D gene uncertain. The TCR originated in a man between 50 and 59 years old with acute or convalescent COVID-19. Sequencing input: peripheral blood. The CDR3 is CASSTDLATNEKLFF. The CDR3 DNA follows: TGTGCCAGCAGCACCGATCTAGCAACTAATGAAAAACTGTTTTTT.